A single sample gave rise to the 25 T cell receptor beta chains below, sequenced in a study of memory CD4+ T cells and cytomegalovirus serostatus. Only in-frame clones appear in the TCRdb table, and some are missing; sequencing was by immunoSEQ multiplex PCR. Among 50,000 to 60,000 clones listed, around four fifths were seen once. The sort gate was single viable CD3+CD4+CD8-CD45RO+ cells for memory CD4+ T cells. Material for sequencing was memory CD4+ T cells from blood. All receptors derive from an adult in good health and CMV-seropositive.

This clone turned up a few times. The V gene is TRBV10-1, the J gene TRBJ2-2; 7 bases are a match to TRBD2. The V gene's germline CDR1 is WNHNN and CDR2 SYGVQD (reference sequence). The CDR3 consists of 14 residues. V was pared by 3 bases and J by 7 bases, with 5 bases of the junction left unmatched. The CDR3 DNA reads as TGCGCCAGCAGTGACGGGCGGGGGTTCGGGGAGCTGTTTTTT. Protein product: CASSDGRGFGELFF.

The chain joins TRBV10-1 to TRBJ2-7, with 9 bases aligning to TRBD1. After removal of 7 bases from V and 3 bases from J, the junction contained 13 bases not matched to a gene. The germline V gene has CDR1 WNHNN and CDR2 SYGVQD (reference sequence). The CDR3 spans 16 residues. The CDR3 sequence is CASNVTGGHHHYEQYF. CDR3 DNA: TGCGCCAGCAATGTAACAGGGGGCCACCATCACTACGAGCAGTACTTC.

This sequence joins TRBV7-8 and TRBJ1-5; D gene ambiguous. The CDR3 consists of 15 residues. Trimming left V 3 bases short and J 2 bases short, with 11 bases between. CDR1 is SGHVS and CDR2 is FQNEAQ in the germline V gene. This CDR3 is CASSLTGRGNQPQHF. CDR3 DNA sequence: TGTGCCAGCAGCTTGACGGGCCGGGGCAATCAGCCCCAGCATTTT.

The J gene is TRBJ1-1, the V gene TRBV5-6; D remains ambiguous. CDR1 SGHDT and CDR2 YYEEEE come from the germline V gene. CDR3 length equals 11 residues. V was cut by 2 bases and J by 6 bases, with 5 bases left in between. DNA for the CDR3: TGTGCCAGCAGCTTTCGGGCTGAAGCTTTCTTT. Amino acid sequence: CASSFRAEAFF.

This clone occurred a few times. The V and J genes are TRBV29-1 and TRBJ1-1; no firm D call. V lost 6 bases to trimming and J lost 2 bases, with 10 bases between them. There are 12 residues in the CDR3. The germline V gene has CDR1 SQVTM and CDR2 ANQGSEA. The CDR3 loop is CSVAMSNTEAFF. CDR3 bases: TGCAGCGTCGCCATGTCTAACACTGAAGCTTTCTTT. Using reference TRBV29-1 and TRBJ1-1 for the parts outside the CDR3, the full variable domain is SAVISQKPSRDICQRGTSLTIQCQVDSQVTMMFWYRQQPGQSLTLIATANQGSEATYESGFVIDKFPISRPNLTFSTLTVSNMSPEDSSIYLCSVAMSNTEAFFGQGTRLTVV.

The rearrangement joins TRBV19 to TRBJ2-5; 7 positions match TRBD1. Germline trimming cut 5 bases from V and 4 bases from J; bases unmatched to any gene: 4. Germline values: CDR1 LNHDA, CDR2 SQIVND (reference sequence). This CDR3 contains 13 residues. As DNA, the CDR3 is TGTGCCAGTAGTGTAAACAGGGGAGAGACCCAGTACTTC. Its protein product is CASSVNRGETQYF. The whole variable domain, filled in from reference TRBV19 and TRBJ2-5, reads DGGITQSPKYLFRKEGQNVTLSCEQNLNHDAMYWYRQDPGQGLRLIYYSQIVNDFQKGDIAEGYSVSREKKESFPLTVTSAQKNPTAFYLCASSVNRGETQYFGPGTRLLVL.

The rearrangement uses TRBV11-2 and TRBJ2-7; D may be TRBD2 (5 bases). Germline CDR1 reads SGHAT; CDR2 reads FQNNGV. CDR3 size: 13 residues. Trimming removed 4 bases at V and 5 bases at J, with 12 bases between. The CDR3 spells CASSSREGNEQYF. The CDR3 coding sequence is TGTGCCAGCAGCTCGAGAGAGGGCAACGAGCAGTACTTC.

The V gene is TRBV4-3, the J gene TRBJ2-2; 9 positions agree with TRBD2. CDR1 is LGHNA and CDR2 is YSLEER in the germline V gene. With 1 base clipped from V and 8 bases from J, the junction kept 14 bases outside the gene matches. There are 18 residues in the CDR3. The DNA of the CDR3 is TGCGCCAGCAGCCAAGGCCTTATCCAGCGGGGGGCAGTTGGGGAGCTGTTTTTT. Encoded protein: CASSQGLIQRGAVGELFF.

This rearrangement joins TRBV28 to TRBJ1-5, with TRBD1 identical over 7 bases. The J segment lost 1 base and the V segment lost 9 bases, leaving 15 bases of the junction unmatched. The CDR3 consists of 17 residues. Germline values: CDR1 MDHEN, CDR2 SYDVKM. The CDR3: CASLSPTGAPSNQPQHF. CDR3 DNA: TGTGCCAGTCTATCACCTACAGGGGCACCGAGCAATCAGCCCCAGCATTTT.

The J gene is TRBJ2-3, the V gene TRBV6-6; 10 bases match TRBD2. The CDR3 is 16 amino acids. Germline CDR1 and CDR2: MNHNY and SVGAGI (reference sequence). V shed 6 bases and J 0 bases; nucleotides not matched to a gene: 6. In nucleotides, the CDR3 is TGTGCCAGCAGACCACAACTAGCGGGAAGCACAGATACGCAGTATTTT. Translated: CASRPQLAGSTDTQYF.

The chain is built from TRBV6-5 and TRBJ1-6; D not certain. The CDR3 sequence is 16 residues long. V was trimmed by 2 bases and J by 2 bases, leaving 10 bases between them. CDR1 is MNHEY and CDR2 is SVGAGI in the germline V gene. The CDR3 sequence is CASSYGGPPYNSPLHF. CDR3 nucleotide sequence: TGTGCCAGCAGTTACGGCGGTCCCCCCTATAATTCACCCCTCCACTTT.

The CDR3 loop is CASSSRPGTVIGYTF. The CDR3 nucleotides are TGTGCCAGCAGCTCTCGCCCCGGGACAGTTATTGGCTACACCTTC. The rearrangement joins TRBV13 to TRBJ1-2; 7 nucleotides line up with TRBD1. Germline V CDR1 and CDR2: PRHDT, FYEKMQ (reference sequence). The CDR3 extends over 15 amino acids. V lost 4 bases to trimming and J lost 7 bases; unmatched junction nucleotides: 12.

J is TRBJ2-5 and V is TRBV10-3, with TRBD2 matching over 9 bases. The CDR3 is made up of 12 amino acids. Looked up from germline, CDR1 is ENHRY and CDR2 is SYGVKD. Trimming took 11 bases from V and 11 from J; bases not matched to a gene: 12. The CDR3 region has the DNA TGTGCCGGGGGGACTAGCACCTTGGAGCAGTACTTC. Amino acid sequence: CAGGTSTLEQYF.

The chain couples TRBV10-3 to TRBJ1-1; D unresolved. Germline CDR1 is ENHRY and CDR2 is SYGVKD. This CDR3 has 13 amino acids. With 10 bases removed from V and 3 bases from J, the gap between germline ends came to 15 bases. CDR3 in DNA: TGTGCCACTCAATCCACTGCGGACACTGAAGCTTTCTTT. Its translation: CATQSTADTEAFF.

CDR3 residues: CASTINPGLSSGYTF. The DNA for the CDR3 is TGTGCCAGCACTATTAACCCGGGACTGTCCAGTGGCTACACCTTC. The chain combines TRBV28 with TRBJ1-2; TRBD1 might be the D (5 bases). There are 15 residues in the CDR3. Trimming removed 7 bases at V and 7 bases at J, with 22 bases between. From germline, CDR1 is MDHEN and CDR2 SYDVKM.

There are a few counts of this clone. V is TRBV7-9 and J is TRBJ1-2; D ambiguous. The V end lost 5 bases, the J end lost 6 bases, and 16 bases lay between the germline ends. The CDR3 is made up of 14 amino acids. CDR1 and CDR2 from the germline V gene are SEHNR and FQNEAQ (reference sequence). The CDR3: CASSPAPTLNGYTF. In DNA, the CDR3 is TGTGCCAGCAGCCCCGCCCCGACACTTAATGGCTACACCTTC. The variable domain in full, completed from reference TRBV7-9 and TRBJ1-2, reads DTGVSQNPRHKITKRGQNVTFRCDPISEHNRLYWYRQTLGQGPEFLTYFQNEAQLEKSRLLSDRFSAERPKGSFSTLEIQRTEQGDSAMYLCASSPAPTLNGYTFGSGTRLTVV.

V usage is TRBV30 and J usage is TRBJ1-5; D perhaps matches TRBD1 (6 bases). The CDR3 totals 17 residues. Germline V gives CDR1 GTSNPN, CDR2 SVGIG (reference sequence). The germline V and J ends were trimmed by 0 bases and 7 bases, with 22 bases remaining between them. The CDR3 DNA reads TGTGCCTGGAGTGTTCATAGATCAGGGGAGGTAAGACAGCCCCAGCATTTT. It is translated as CAWSVHRSGEVRQPQHF. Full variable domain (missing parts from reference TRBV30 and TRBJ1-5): SQTIHQWPATLVQPVGSPLSLECTVEGTSNPNLYWYRQAAGRGLQLLFYSVGIGQISSEVPQNLSASRPQDRQFILSSKKLLLSDSGFYLCAWSVHRSGEVRQPQHFGDGTRLSIL.

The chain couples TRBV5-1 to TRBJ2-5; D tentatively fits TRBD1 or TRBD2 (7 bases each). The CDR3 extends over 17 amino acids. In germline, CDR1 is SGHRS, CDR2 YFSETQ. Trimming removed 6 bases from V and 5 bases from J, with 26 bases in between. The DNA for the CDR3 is TGCGCCAGCACCCGGGGGGACAGCAATTCTTACGGGGAGACCCAGTACTTC. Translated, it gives CASTRGDSNSYGETQYF.

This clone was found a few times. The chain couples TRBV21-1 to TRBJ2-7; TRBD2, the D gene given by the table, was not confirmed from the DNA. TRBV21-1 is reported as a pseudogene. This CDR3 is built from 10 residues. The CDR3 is CASVSYEQYF. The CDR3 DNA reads TGTGCCAGCGTATCCTACGAGCAGTACTTC.

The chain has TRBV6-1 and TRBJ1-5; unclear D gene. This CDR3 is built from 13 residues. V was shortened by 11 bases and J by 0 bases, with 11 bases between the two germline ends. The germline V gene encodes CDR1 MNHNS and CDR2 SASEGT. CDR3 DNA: TGTGCCTCCGAAACAGTTAGCAATCAGCCCCAGCATTTT. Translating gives CASETVSNQPQHF.

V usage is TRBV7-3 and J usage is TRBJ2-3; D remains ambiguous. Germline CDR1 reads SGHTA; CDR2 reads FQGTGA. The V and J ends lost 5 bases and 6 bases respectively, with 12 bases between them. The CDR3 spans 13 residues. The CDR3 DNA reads TGTGCCAGCAGCCCCGGGCCCGTTGATACGCAGTATTTT. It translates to CASSPGPVDTQYF.

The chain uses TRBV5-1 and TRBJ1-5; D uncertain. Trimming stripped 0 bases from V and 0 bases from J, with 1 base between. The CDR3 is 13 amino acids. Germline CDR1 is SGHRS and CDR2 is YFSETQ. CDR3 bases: TGCGCCAGCAGCTTGGATAGCAATCAGCCCCAGCATTTT. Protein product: CASSLDSNQPQHF.

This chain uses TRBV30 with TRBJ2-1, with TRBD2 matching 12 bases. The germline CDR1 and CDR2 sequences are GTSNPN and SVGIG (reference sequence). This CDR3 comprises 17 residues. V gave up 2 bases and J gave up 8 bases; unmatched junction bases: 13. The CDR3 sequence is CAWSQPHLAGGPHEQFF. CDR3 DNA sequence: TGTGCCTGGAGTCAGCCGCATCTAGCGGGGGGGCCTCATGAGCAGTTCTTC.

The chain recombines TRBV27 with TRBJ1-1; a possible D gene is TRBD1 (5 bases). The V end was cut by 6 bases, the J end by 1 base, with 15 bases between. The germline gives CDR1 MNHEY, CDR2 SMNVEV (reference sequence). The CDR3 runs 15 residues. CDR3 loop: CASRSGKQPNTEAFF. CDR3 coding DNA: TGTGCCAGCAGATCAGGGAAACAGCCGAACACTGAAGCTTTCTTT.

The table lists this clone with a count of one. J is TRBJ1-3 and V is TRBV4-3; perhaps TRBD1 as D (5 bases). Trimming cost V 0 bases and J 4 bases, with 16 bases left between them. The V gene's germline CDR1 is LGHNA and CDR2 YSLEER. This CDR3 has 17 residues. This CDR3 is CASSQEEGLPGGNTIYF. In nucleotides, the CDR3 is TGCGCCAGCAGCCAAGAGGAGGGGCTCCCCGGAGGAAACACCATATATTTT.